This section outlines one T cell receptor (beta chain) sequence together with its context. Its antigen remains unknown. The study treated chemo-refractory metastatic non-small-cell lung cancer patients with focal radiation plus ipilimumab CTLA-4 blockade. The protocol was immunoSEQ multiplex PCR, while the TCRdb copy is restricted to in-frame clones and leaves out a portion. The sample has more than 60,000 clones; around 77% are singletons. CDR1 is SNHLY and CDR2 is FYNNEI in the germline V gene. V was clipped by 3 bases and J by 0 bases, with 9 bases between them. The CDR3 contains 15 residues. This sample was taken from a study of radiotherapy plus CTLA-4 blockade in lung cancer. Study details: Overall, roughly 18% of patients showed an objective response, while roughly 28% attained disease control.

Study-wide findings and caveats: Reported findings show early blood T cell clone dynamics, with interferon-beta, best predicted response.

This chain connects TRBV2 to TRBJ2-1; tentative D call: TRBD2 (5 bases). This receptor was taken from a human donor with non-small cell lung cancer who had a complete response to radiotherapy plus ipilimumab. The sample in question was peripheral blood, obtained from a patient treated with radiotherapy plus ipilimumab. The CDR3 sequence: CASSERASSYNEQFF. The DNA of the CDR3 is TGTGCCAGCAGTGAGAGGGCAAGCTCCTACAATGAGCAGTTCTTC.